The clone carrying this T cell receptor (beta chain) was counted only a few times. This entry comes from a study of T-cell reconstitution after alpha-beta-depleted transplantation in children. J gave up 1 base and V 9 bases, and 4 bases lay outside the gene matches. The CDR3 runs 13 residues. The germline gives CDR1 KGHDR, CDR2 SFDVKD. Unique molecular identifiers were incorporated into the prepared TCRbeta library. TCRdb redid the calling of the PCR reads with MiXCR, one entry per CDR3 protein. Of about 690,000 distinct CDR3 sequences listed, roughly 17% are singletons. The source is a human donor who donated a stem cell graft to a child with acute myeloid leukemia. This sequence joins TRBV24-1 and TRBJ1-1; TRBD1 matches at 7 bases. The sample in question was PBMCs from the stem cell graft donor, obtained from the stem cell graft. The CDR3 DNA follows: TGTGCCACCGCCGACAGGGCGAACACTGAAGCTTTCTTT. Translation gives CATADRANTEAFF.